Given below is one TCR beta chain in context. These data belong to a study of radiation and T cells in renal cell carcinoma. Sample time point: blood 2 weeks post-SBRT. Described treatment: 15 Gy SBRT to primary tumor, nephrectomy 4 weeks later. Here immunoSEQ multiplex PCR was the method, and the copy in TCRdb shows in-frame clones only, minus some. This table holds almost 50,000 clones, roughly 80% found once. The material sequenced was blood, taken from a patient whose treatment included radiotherapy and nephrectomy. The receptor comes from a woman in her seventies with renal cell carcinoma.

CDR3 protein: CASSHGQLNTGELFF. For the CDR3, the DNA is TGTGCCAGCTCCCACGGCCAACTGAACACCGGGGAGCTGTTTTTT. This sequence joins TRBV18 and TRBJ2-2; D is uncertain. Germline CDR1 reads KGHSH; CDR2 reads LQKENI. With 6 bases removed from V and 1 base from J, the gap between germline ends came to 12 bases. There are 15 residues in the CDR3. Based on the CDR3 plus reference TRBV18 and TRBJ2-2, the full variable domain is NAGVMQNPRHLVRRRGQEARLRCSPMKGHSHVYWYRQLPEEGLKFMVYLQKENIIDESGMPKERFSAEFPKEGPSILRIQQVVRGDSAAYFCASSHGQLNTGELFFGEGSRLTVL.